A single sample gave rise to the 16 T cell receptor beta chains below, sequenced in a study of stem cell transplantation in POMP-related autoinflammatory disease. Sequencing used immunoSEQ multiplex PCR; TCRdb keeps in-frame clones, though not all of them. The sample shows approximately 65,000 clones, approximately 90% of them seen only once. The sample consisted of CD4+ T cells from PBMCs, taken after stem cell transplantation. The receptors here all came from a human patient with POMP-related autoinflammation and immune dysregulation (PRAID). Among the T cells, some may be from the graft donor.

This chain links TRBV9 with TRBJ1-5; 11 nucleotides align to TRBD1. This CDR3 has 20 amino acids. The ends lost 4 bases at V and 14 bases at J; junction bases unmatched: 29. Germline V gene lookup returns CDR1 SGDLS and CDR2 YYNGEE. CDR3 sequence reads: CASSTKEWATKGGQGVWEHF. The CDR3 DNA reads TGTGCCAGCAGCACCAAAGAGTGGGCCACCAAGGGGGGACAGGGGGTTTGGGAGCATTTT.

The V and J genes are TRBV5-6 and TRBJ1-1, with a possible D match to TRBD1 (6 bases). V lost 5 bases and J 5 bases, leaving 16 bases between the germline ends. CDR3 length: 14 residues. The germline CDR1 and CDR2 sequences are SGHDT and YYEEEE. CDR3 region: CASRLQGRTTEAFF. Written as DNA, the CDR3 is TGTGCCAGCAGACTACAGGGTAGGACGACTGAAGCTTTCTTT.

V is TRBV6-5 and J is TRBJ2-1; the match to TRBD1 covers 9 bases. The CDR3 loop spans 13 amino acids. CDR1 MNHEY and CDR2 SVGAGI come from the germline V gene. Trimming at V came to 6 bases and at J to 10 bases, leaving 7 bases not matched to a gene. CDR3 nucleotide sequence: TGTGCCAGCAGGGACAGGGGATTAGGGGAGCAGTTCTTC. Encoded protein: CASRDRGLGEQFF.

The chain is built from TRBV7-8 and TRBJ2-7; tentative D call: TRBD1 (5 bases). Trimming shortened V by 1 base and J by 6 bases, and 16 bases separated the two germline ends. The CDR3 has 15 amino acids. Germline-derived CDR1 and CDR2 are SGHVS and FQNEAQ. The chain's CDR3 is CASSLEIWQGSEQYF. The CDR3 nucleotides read TGTGCCAGCAGCTTAGAAATCTGGCAGGGATCCGAGCAGTACTTC.

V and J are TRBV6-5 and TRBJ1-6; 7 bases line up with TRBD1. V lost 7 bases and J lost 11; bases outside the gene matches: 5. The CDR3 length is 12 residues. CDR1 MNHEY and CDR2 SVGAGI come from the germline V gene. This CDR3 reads CASTRQGTPLHF. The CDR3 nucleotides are TGTGCCAGCACAAGACAGGGTACACCCCTCCACTTT.

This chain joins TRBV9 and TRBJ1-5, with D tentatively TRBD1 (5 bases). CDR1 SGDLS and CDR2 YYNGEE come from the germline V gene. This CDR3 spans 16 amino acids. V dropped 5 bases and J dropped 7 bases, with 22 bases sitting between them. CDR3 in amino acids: CASSPQDIRGGQPQHF. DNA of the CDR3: TGTGCCAGCAGTCCTCAGGACATCCGGGGAGGGCAGCCCCAGCATTTT.

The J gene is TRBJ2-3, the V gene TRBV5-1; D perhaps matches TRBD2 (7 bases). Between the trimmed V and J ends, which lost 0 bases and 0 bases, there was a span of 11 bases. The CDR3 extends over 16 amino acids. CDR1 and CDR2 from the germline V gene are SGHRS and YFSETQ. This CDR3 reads CASSLAGGASTDTQYF. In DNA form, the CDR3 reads TGCGCCAGCAGCTTGGCTGGGGGGGCTAGCACAGATACGCAGTATTTT.

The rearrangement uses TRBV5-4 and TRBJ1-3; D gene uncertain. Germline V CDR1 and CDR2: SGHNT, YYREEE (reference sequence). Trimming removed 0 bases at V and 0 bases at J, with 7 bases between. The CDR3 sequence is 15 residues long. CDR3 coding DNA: TGTGCCAGCAGCTTGGATCAGATCTCTGGAAACACCATATATTTT. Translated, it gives CASSLDQISGNTIYF.

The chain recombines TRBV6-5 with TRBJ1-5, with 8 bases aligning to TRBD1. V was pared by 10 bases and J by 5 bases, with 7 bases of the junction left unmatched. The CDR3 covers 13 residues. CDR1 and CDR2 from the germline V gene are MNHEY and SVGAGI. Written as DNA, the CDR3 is TGTGCCACCTCGGACAGGGTGGATCAGCCCCAGCATTTT. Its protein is CATSDRVDQPQHF.

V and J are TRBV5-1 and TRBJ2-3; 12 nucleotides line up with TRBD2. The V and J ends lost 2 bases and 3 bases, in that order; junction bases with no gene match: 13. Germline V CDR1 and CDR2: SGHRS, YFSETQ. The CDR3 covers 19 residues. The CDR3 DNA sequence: TGCGCCAGCAGCTTTGTAGTTCAATTCCTAGCGGGAGGGACAGATACGCAGTATTTT. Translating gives CASSFVVQFLAGGTDTQYF.

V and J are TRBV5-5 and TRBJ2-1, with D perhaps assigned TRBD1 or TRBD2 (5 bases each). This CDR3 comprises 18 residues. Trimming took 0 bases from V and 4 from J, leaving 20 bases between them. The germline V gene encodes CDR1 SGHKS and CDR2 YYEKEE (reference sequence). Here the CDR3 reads CASSLVDPGAYRYNEQFF. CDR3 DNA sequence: TGTGCCAGCAGCTTGGTGGATCCCGGGGCCTACAGATACAATGAGCAGTTCTTC. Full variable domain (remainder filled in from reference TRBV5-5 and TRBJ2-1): DAGVTQSPTHLIKTRGQQVTLRCSPISGHKSVSWYQQVLGQGPQFIFQYYEKEERGRGNFPDRFSARQFPNYSSELNVNALLLGDSALYLCASSLVDPGAYRYNEQFFGPGTRLTVL.

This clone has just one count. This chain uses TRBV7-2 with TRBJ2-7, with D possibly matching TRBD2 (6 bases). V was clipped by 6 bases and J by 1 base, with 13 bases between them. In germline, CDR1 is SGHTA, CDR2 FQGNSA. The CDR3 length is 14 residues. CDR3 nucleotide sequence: TGTGCCAGCAGGGATGTGGGAGGATCCTACGAGCAGTACTTC. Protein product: CASRDVGGSYEQYF.

In DNA form, the CDR3 reads TGTGCCAGCAGCGGACCCCGGACAGGGCCCACAGATACGCAGTATTTT. Translation gives CASSGPRTGPTDTQYF. The rearrangement links TRBV12-1 to TRBJ2-3; TRBD1 is taken as the D call from the table, unchecked against the DNA. TRBV12-1 is given as a pseudogene. CDR3 length equals 16 residues.

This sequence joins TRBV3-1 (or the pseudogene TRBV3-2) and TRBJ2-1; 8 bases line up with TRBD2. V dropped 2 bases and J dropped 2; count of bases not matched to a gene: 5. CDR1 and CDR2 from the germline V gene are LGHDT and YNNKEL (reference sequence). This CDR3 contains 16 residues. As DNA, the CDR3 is TGTGCCAGCAGCCAAAGAACTAGCGGTACCTACAATGAGCAGTTCTTC. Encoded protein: CASSQRTSGTYNEQFF.

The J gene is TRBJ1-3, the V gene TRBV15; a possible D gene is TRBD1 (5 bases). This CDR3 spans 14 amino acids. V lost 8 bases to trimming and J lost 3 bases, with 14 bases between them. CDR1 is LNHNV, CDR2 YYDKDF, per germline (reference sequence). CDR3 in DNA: TGTGCCACCGCAGGGCCCCACGATGGAAACACCATATATTTT. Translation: CATAGPHDGNTIYF.

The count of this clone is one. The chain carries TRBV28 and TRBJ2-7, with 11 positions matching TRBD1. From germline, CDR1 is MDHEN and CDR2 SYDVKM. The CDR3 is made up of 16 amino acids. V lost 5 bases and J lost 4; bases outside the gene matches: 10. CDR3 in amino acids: CASSPSPGQGAYEQYV. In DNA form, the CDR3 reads TGTGCCAGCAGTCCCTCGCCCGGACAGGGGGCGTACGAGCAGTACGTC.